This is a list of T cell receptor beta chains from one sample in a study of cytomegalovirus exposure and HLA in healthy donors. Here immunoSEQ multiplex PCR was the method, and the copy in TCRdb shows in-frame clones only, minus some. This sample has some 110,000 clones, with more than 60% found just once. Material: PBMCs. Receptors were obtained from a woman in her fifties or sixties in good health and CMV-seropositive. The CDR3 runs from the conserved cysteine through the conserved F or W. A D gene is named only where the DNA matches it firmly. Clone size appears in some rows only: once, few, many, or a class for an expanded clone.

d_call | j_call | clone_size | v_call | cdr3_nt | cdr3_aa
- | TRBJ1-4 | - | TRBV25-1 | TGTGCCAGCAGTGACTCCCGGCGGGCTAATGAAAAACTGTTTTTT | CASSDSRRANEKLFF
TRBD1 | TRBJ2-7 | - | TRBV25-1 | TGTGCCAGCAGTGTAGGAGGGACAGGGGCCGCGGGGGAGCAGTACTTC | CASSVGGTGAAGEQYF
TRBD2 | TRBJ2-7 | - | TRBV9 | TGTGCCAGCAGCCCGTTTGTGGGCGGGAGGGGAACCTACGAGCAGTACTTC | CASSPFVGGRGTYEQYF
- | TRBJ1-1 | - | TRBV9 | TGTGCCGGCAGCGTAGGGCCCAGGGTCACTGAAGCTTTCTTT | CAGSVGPRVTEAFF
- | TRBJ1-2 | - | TRBV4-1 | TGCGCCAGCAGCCAAGATTGGACACAGGGAGAATATGGCTACACCTTC | CASSQDWTQGEYGYTF
TRBD1 | TRBJ2-3 | - | TRBV7-2 | TGTGCCAGCAACACAGGGGTGGAAACAGATACGCAGTATTTT | CASNTGVETDTQYF
TRBD1 | TRBJ2-7 | - | TRBV2 | TGTGCCAGCAGGGGACAGGGAACCTCCTACGAGCAGTACTTC | CASRGQGTSYEQYF
TRBD1 | TRBJ1-2 | - | TRBV7-2 | TGTGCCAGCAGCCCCCAGGGGGGTACTAACTATGGCTACACCTTC | CASSPQGGTNYGYTF
TRBD1 | TRBJ1-1 | - | TRBV7-8 | TGTGCCAGCAGCTACACAGGGGAGAACACTGAAGCTTTCTTT | CASSYTGENTEAFF
TRBD2 | TRBJ2-1 | - | TRBV9 | TGTGCCAGCAGCGTGGGACTCTCTAGCGGGGGGAATGAGCAGTTCTTC | CASSVGLSSGGNEQFF
TRBD2 | TRBJ2-1 | - | TRBV5-4 | TGTGCCAGCAGCGATATAGCGGGGGGGATCTCCTACAATGAGCAGTTCTTC | CASSDIAGGISYNEQFF
TRBD1 | TRBJ2-5 | - | TRBV5-5 | TGTGCCAGCAGCTACTTCGGGACAGGGTTAGGGGAGACCCAGTACTTC | CASSYFGTGLGETQYF
TRBD1 | TRBJ1-5 | few | TRBV19 | TGTGCCAGTACCCTTCGAGGACAGGGCCGGCAGCCCCAGCATTTT | CASTLRGQGRQPQHF
- | TRBJ2-3 | - | TRBV19 | TGTGCCAGTAGTATAAGCAGGCCCCCTACAGATACGCAGTATTTT | CASSISRPPTDTQYF
- | TRBJ1-2 | - | TRBV19 | TGTGCCAGTAGTATAGTAGGACAGCTTAACTATGGCTACACCTTC | CASSIVGQLNYGYTF
TRBD2 | TRBJ2-7 | - | TRBV19 | TGTGCCAGTAGTAATAGACGACTAGCGGGAGCGGACGAGCAGTACTTC | CASSNRRLAGADEQYF
TRBD2 | TRBJ2-2 | - | TRBV30 | TGTGCCTGGTCGAAAGTAGCGGGAGGCACCGGGGAGCTGTTTTTT | CAWSKVAGGTGELFF
- | TRBJ2-2 | few | TRBV7-8 | TGTGCCGGAGGGGGAGGGACCGTCGCCGGGGAGCTGTTTTTT | CAGGGGTVAGELFF
TRBD1 | TRBJ1-2 | - | TRBV9 | TGTGCCAGCAGCAAAACCACCCTGACAGGGTCGGGTGGCTACACCTTC | CASSKTTLTGSGGYTF
- | TRBJ1-6 | - | TRBV27 | TGTGCCAGCAGTACCAGACAGGAAAATTCACCCCTCCACTTT | CASSTRQENSPLHF
TRBD2 | TRBJ2-2 | - | TRBV4-1 | TGCGCCAGCAGCCAGGCGTACCTTAGCGGGGGGCCCGGGGAGCTGTTTTTT | CASSQAYLSGGPGELFF
- | TRBJ1-2 | few | TRBV5-5 | TGTGCCAGCAGCGGGGGACAAGTAGCTAACTATGGCTACACCTTC | CASSGGQVANYGYTF
- | TRBJ1-1 | - | TRBV5-1 | TGCGCCAGCAGCCTAAGCAGGGCTCTGGGAACTGAAGCTTTCTTT | CASSLSRALGTEAFF
TRBD1 | TRBJ1-2 | - | TRBV7-3 | TGTGCCAGCAGCTTAAACAGGGGTGACTATGGCTACACCTTC | CASSLNRGDYGYTF
TRBD1 | TRBJ1-2 | - | TRBV5-1 | TGCGCCAGCAGCTTGGAGGTTTCGACAGGGGGCGATGGCTACACCTTC | CASSLEVSTGGDGYTF
- | TRBJ2-1 | - | TRBV7-2 | TGTGCCAGCAGCTTGGCTAACTCGAGGAATGAGCAGTTCTTC | CASSLANSRNEQFF
- | TRBJ1-5 | - | TRBV15 | TGTGCCACCAGCCTTAACAGGGCGCATCAGCCCCAGCATTTT | CATSLNRAHQPQHF
TRBD1 | TRBJ1-3 | - | TRBV2 | TGTGCCAGCAGTCTAAAGGGACAGACCTCTGGAAACACCATATATTTT | CASSLKGQTSGNTIYF
- | TRBJ2-1 | - | TRBV7-6 | TGTGCCAGCAGCCTCATAGGCGGGGCCGGCTACAATGAGCAGTTCTTC | CASSLIGGAGYNEQFF
TRBD1 | TRBJ1-4 | - | TRBV7-9 | TGTGCCAGCACCAACAGGGGGCAGGTTGAAAAACTGTTTTTT | CASTNRGQVEKLFF
TRBD2 | TRBJ2-3 | - | TRBV19 | TGTGCCAGTAGTGATAGACTAGCGGGAGGAGATACGCAGTATTTT | CASSDRLAGGDTQYF
TRBD1 | TRBJ1-3 | - | TRBV28 | TGTGCCACCGGACAGGGGCTTACTGGAAACACCATATATTTT | CATGQGLTGNTIYF
TRBD2 | TRBJ2-1 | few | TRBV7-9 | TGTGCCAGCAGCCCAGGACTAGCGGGAGGGCTAACCTACAATGAGCAGTTCTTC | CASSPGLAGGLTYNEQFF
- | TRBJ1-5 | - | TRBV29-1 | TGCAGCGCCATGACAGGCAATCAGCCCCAGCATTTT | CSAMTGNQPQHF
- | TRBJ1-3 | - | TRBV18 | TGTGCCAGCTCACCGAGCGCGGGCTCTGGAAACACCATATATTTT | CASSPSAGSGNTIYF
TRBD1 | TRBJ1-2 | few | TRBV13 | TGTGCCAGCAGCTTAGGTCAGGGGGCTGGCTATGGCTACACCTTC | CASSLGQGAGYGYTF
TRBD1 | TRBJ1-1 | few | TRBV7-2 | TGTGCCAGCAGCCAGGACAGGGGGCCAGACACTGAAGCTTTCTTT | CASSQDRGPDTEAFF
- | TRBJ2-5 | - | TRBV14 | TGTGCCAGCAGCCAACCCGGGACAAAAGAGACCCAGTACTTC | CASSQPGTKETQYF
- | TRBJ1-1 | - | TRBV5-1 | TGCGCCAGCAGCTTGGGGCACACTGAAGCTTTCTTT | CASSLGHTEAFF
TRBD1 | TRBJ1-2 | - | TRBV5-1 | TGCGCCAGCAGCTTGACCGCAGCCCGACAGGGCTTCTATGGCTACACCTTC | CASSLTAARQGFYGYTF
- | TRBJ1-2 | - | TRBV7-2 | TGTGCCAGCAGCCCACTATCTTCGGGGGGCTACACCTTC | CASSPLSSGGYTF
TRBD2 | TRBJ2-1 | - | TRBV25-1 | TGTGCCAGCAGTGAATATAGCGGGGAGCTCTGGCCCGCTGAGCAGTTCTTC | CASSEYSGELWPAEQFF
- | TRBJ2-7 | - | TRBV4-3 | TGCGCCAGCAGCCAAGAGACAGCCGGCGAGCAGTACTTC | CASSQETAGEQYF
- | TRBJ1-5 | - | TRBV11-2 | TGTGCCAGCAGCCCCGTAAGTTCGCGGCAGCCCCAGCATTTT | CASSPVSSRQPQHF
TRBD1 | TRBJ1-1 | - | TRBV5-6 | TGTGCCAGCAGCTTTGGAGGGGGCGAAGCTTTCTTT | CASSFGGGEAFF
- | TRBJ2-6 | - | TRBV7-9 | TGTGCCAGCAGCTTACCCCCCCTAGCGCTGAGCTCTGGGGCCAACGTCCTGACTTTC | CASSLPPLALSSGANVLTF
TRBD1 | TRBJ1-4 | few | TRBV10-3 | TGTGCCATCAGTGGATCCCGGGACAGGGGGGATGAAAAACTGTTTTTT | CAISGSRDRGDEKLFF
- | TRBJ2-7 | - | TRBV7-9 | TGTGCCAGCAGCTTTGGGGGGATCTCCTACGAGCAGTACTTC | CASSFGGISYEQYF
- | TRBJ1-1 | - | TRBV19 | TGTGCCAGTAGTGACAGGAGGAACACTGAAGCTTTCTTT | CASSDRRNTEAFF
- | TRBJ1-2 | - | TRBV7-2 | TGTGCCAGCAGCCCTAGAGATCAGAACTATGGCTACACCTTC | CASSPRDQNYGYTF
- | TRBJ1-2 | - | TRBV7-2 | TGTGCCAGCAGCTTAGGGGACACAAACTATGGCTACACCTTC | CASSLGDTNYGYTF
TRBD1 | TRBJ2-7 | - | TRBV7-2 | TGTGCCAGCAGCTTTCAGGGACAGGGGACCTACGAGCAGTACTTC | CASSFQGQGTYEQYF
- | TRBJ1-5 | - | TRBV19 | TGTGCCAGTAGTATATCATCCAGGGGAGGGAATCAGCCCCAGCATTTT | CASSISSRGGNQPQHF
TRBD1 | TRBJ1-5 | - | TRBV19 | TGTGCCAGTAGGCCCCCCGGGACAGAGAAGCGCAATCAGCCCCAGCATTTT | CASRPPGTEKRNQPQHF